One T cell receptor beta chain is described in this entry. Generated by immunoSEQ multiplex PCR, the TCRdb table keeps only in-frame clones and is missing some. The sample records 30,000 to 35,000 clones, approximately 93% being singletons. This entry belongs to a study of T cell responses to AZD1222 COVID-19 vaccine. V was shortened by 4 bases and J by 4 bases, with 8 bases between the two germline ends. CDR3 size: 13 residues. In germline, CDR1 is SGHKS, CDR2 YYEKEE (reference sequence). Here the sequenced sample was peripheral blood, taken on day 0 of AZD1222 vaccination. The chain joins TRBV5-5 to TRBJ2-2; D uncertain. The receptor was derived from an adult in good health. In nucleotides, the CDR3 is TGTGCCAGCAGCATGGACGTCACCGGGGAGCTGTTTTTT. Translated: CASSMDVTGELFF.